This TCR beta chain came from a study of shared clonotypes between healthy human individuals. About the research overall: The donor group consisted of two women and a few men, aged 18 to 49. CD4 naive and CD4 memory each took three plates per donor, while CD8 naive took two and CD8 memory one.

Assay: immunoSEQ multiplex PCR; the TCRdb copy retains only in-frame clones and omits some. The repertoire holds approximately 2.5 million clones, with approximately 94% as singletons. Of note for this clone: The antigen is not known.

Broader study findings: Clonotypes shared by all four donors outscored non-shared clonotypes in generation probability. Collection of samples was limited to blood; tissue repertoires likely differ.

This clonotype originated in a man aged 18 to 29 in good health. The source material was naive CD4+ T cells sorted from blood. Noted subset: CD45RA+ positively selected.

The CDR3 DNA follows: TGTGCCAGCAGCTTAGAGGGGGGGGTTTTGTATGAGACCCAGTACTTC. As protein: CASSLEGGVLYETQYF. The chain recombines TRBV11-2 with TRBJ2-5; 7 bases match TRBD2. In germline, CDR1 is SGHAT, CDR2 FQNNGV. J lost 5 bases, V lost 0 bases, and 9 bases had no gene match. The CDR3 totals 16 residues.